Listed below are T cell receptor beta chains from one sample, sequenced in a study of T-cell reconstitution after alpha-beta-depleted transplantation in children. TCRdb processed the PCR reads anew with MiXCR; each CDR3 protein has one entry. The table records around 700,000 distinct CDR3 sequences, around 14% of them present only once. Sequenced material: PBMCs, taken before TCRalphabeta/CD19-depleted stem cell transplant. The receptor source for this set is a girl between 2 and 10 years old with congenital amegakaryocytic thrombocytopenia, due to receive a stem cell transplant. Each CDR3 is given with its conserved first and last residue. D genes are given only for firm matches. Size is omitted from some rows. Given values are once, few, many or a class for expanded clones.

TRBJ1-2,TRBV5-6,TRBD1,many,CASSIWDRPNYGYTF,TGTGCCAGCAGCATTTGGGACAGGCCTAACTATGGCTACACCTTC
TRBJ2-7,TRBV20-1,.,.,CSARVGVPYEQYF,TGCAGTGCTAGAGTTGGTGTCCCCTACGAGCAGTACTTC
TRBJ2-4,TRBV12-3/TRBV12-4,.,.,CAGSRALRNIQYF,TGTGCCGGCAGTAGGGCGCTTCGGAACATTCAGTACTTC
TRBJ2-2,TRBV29-1,.,many,CSVEKQGNTGELFF,TGCAGCGTTGAAAAACAGGGCAACACCGGGGAGCTGTTTTTT
TRBJ2-7,TRBV5-1,TRBD2,many,CASSFSAGALYEQYF,TGCGCCAGCAGCTTTTCGGCGGGAGCCCTCTACGAGCAGTACTTC
TRBJ2-1,TRBV7-8,.,many,CASSFFAEQFF,TGTGCCAGCAGCTTTTTTGCTGAGCAGTTCTTC
TRBJ2-7,TRBV7-9,TRBD1,few,CASSLLGTGPPEQYF,TGTGCCAGCAGCCTCCTCGGGACAGGGCCTCCCGAGCAGTACTTC
TRBJ2-1,TRBV27,TRBD2,many,CASSTTSGRFNEQFF,TGTGCCAGCAGTACCACTAGCGGGAGGTTCAATGAGCAGTTCTTC
TRBJ1-1,TRBV20-1,.,many,CSARFPNTEAFF,TGCAGTGCTAGGTTTCCGAACACTGAAGCTTTCTTT
TRBJ2-7,TRBV20-1,TRBD1,few,CSALRQGGTWEQYF,TGCAGTGCTCTAAGACAGGGGGGGACGTGGGAGCAGTACTTC
TRBJ2-1,TRBV10-2,.,many,CASSARGRPSNEQFF,TGCGCCAGCAGTGCTCGGGGACGCCCGAGCAATGAGCAGTTCTTC
TRBJ1-2,TRBV5-1,TRBD1,.,CASSRTGGFGYTF,TGCGCCAGCAGCAGGACAGGGGGTTTTGGCTACACCTTC
TRBJ2-1,TRBV5-1,.,few,CASSYVDNEQFF,TGCGCCAGCAGCTACGTGGACAATGAGCAGTTCTTC
TRBJ2-1,TRBV11-2,.,few,CASSPERVNNEQFF,TGTGCCAGCAGCCCCGAGCGGGTAAACAATGAGCAGTTCTTC
TRBJ1-1,TRBV6-5,.,many,CASSYSLGVGRTNTEAFF,TGTGCCAGCAGTTACTCGCTGGGAGTAGGGAGGACGAACACTGAAGCTTTCTTT
TRBJ2-1,TRBV28,.,many,CASSPTVYNEQFF,TGTGCCAGCAGTCCGACAGTTTACAATGAGCAGTTCTTC
TRBJ2-3,TRBV12-3/TRBV12-4,TRBD2,.,CASSQSSGRFTDTQYF,TGTGCCAGCAGCCAATCCAGCGGGAGGTTCACAGATACGCAGTATTTT
TRBJ1-5,TRBV19,.,once,CASRHAPGHGNQPQHF,TGTGCCAGTAGACATGCGCCGGGACACGGCAATCAGCCCCAGCATTTT
TRBJ1-2,TRBV5-1,.,many,CASSSNLINYGYTF,TGCGCCAGCAGCAGCAACCTAATTAACTATGGCTACACCTTC
TRBJ2-2,TRBV7-6,.,many,CASSLGRTYNTGELFF,TGTGCCAGCAGCTTAGGCAGGACCTATAACACCGGGGAGCTGTTTTTT
TRBJ2-2,TRBV7-7,TRBD1,.,CASSPRQGNKVGELFF,TGTGCCAGCAGCCCCCGACAGGGCAATAAGGTCGGGGAGCTGTTTTTT
TRBJ1-5,TRBV7-9,.,many,CASSPKGDQPQHF,TGTGCCAGCAGCCCGAAGGGGGATCAGCCCCAGCATTTT
TRBJ2-1,TRBV5-1,TRBD2,many,CASSLDRLAGVNEQFF,TGCGCCAGCAGCTTGGATCGTCTAGCGGGAGTTAATGAGCAGTTCTTC
TRBJ2-1,TRBV20-1,TRBD1,many,CSLEKGGSSEQFF,TGCAGTTTAGAGAAAGGGGGCTCGAGTGAGCAGTTCTTC
TRBJ2-3,TRBV28,TRBD2,many,CASRERERTDTQYF,TGTGCCAGCAGAGAGCGGGAAAGGACAGATACGCAGTATTTT
TRBJ1-3,TRBV5-1,TRBD1,many,CASSSTGASGNTIYF,TGCGCCAGCAGCTCAACAGGGGCTTCCGGAAACACCATATATTTT
TRBJ2-2,TRBV28,.,few,CASSSHGPLVF,TGTGCCAGCAGTTCACATGGACCCTTGGTTTTT
TRBJ1-5,TRBV6-1,.,.,CASQEGVSQPQHF,TGTGCCAGTCAGGAGGGCGTCAGTCAGCCCCAGCATTTT
TRBJ2-1,TRBV20-1,.,many,CSARDGRENEQFF,TGCAGTGCTAGAGACGGGAGAGAAAATGAGCAGTTCTTC
TRBJ2-3,TRBV18,.,few,CASSPGVGGTDTQYF,TGTGCCAGCTCACCTGGGGTAGGAGGCACAGATACGCAGTATTTT
TRBJ2-2,TRBV7-8,.,many,CASSFRDSGPTGELFF,TGTGCCAGCAGCTTTAGAGATTCAGGTCCCACCGGGGAGCTGTTTTTT
TRBJ1-2,TRBV20-1,TRBD1,many,CSARSGTGNGYTF,TGCAGTGCTAGATCCGGGACAGGGAATGGCTACACCTTC
TRBJ2-5,TRBV5-1,.,few,CASSLLGMTQETQYF,TGCGCCAGCAGCTTATTGGGGATGACGCAAGAGACCCAGTACTTC
TRBJ2-3,TRBV14,TRBD2,.,CASSQDFTSGRYF,TGTGCCAGCAGCCAAGATTTTACCAGCGGGAGGTATTTT
TRBJ2-1,TRBV12-3/TRBV12-4,.,many,CASITTLDYNEQFF,TGTGCCAGCATTACGACCCTCGACTACAATGAGCAGTTCTTC